The 7 T cell receptor beta chains below all came from one sample that was sequenced in a study of early stage breast cancer tumors. Profiled with immunoSEQ multiplex PCR; TCRdb holds only in-frame clones, not every one. The data show 5,000 to 5,500 clones, approximately 64% seen once. Sequencing input: breast tumor tissue. The origin of the receptors is a person in their sixties or seventies with breast cancer.

This chain connects TRBV20-1 to TRBJ2-7; D may correspond to TRBD1 or TRBD2 (5 bases each). Germline V gene sequence: CDR1 DFQATT, CDR2 SNEGSKA (reference sequence). Trimming shortened V by 3 bases and J by 5 bases, and 8 bases separated the two germline ends. This CDR3 is built from 11 residues. In nucleotides, the CDR3 is TGCAGTGCTAGCCGGGACCACGAGCAGTACTTC. The encoded protein is CSASRDHEQYF.

The V call is TRBV5-1, the J call TRBJ2-7; D might be TRBD1 (5 bases). With 1 base removed from V and 2 bases from J, the gap between germline ends came to 7 bases. Looked up from germline, CDR1 is SGHRS and CDR2 is YFSETQ. The CDR3 length is 13 residues. The CDR3 protein is CASSLLGPYEQYF. The CDR3 DNA is TGCGCCAGCAGCTTGTTGGGGCCCTACGAGCAGTACTTC.

This clone was counted between two and nine times. The gene calls are TRBV30 and TRBJ1-1; D unresolved. Germline loops: CDR1 GTSNPN, CDR2 SVGIG (reference sequence). The V end was cut by 0 bases, the J end by 4 bases, with 3 bases between. The CDR3 is 11 amino acids. Here the CDR3 reads CAWSVITEAFF. The CDR3 DNA reads TGTGCCTGGAGTGTAATCACTGAAGCTTTCTTT.

CDR3 DNA: TGCGCCAGCAGCCCCGGTGCAGGTTTCTCACCCCTCCACTTT. Its translation is CASSPGAGFSPLHF. The chain links TRBV4-1 to TRBJ1-6; D is ambiguous. Trimming took off 4 bases at V and 10 bases at J, with 14 bases between the two ends. The CDR3 has 14 residues. Looked up from germline, CDR1 is MGHRA and CDR2 is YSYEKL.

The chain has TRBV6-6 and TRBJ1-1; the D gene is possibly TRBD1 (5 bases). Germline V gene lookup returns CDR1 MNHNY and CDR2 SVGAGI (reference sequence). CDR3 length equals 14 residues. V was clipped by 0 bases and J by 4 bases, with 9 bases between them. The CDR3 DNA sequence: TGTGCCAGCAGTTACTCGGGGGTTAGCACTGAAGCTTTCTTT. This sequence encodes CASSYSGVSTEAFF.

The chain links TRBV7-9 to TRBJ1-2; D is perhaps TRBD1 (5 bases). Trimming removed 1 base from V and 5 bases from J, with 8 bases in between. This CDR3 has 13 residues. Germline V lookup: CDR1 SEHNR, CDR2 FQNEAQ (reference sequence). The DNA of the CDR3 is TGTGCCAGCAGCTTAGTGGGGGGATATGGCTACACCTTC. Amino acid sequence: CASSLVGGYGYTF.

This clone was seen more than once but under ten times. The chain links TRBV29-1 to TRBJ2-7; D possibly corresponds to TRBD2 (5 bases). Trimming removed 2 bases at V and 6 bases at J, with 8 bases between. This CDR3 comprises 11 residues. CDR1 and CDR2 from the germline V gene are SQVTM and ANQGSEA. The CDR3 DNA is TGCAGCGTTGAATCGGGGAGCGAGCAGTACTTC. It codes for CSVESGSEQYF.